The 30 T cell receptor beta chains reported below all come from one sample, sequenced in a study of T cell responses to AZD1222 COVID-19 vaccine (dated by TCRdb to about 2021). To prepare the library, the immunoSEQ multiplex PCR assay was applied. TCRdb took over this immuneACCESS table, retaining in-frame rearrangements with V and J assigned. Such tables are incomplete; in checked studies, under half of the missing clones stem from an unresolved V gene, and the remainder is unexplained. The sample contains over 150,000 clones, approximately 90% of them found a single time. The ten largest clones capture about 1.6% of the sample. In the paper's terms, the time point label means: baseline before first vaccination. The sequencing used peripheral blood, collected on day 0 of AZD1222 vaccination. The receptors shown here come from an adult in good health.

The chain joins TRBV18 to TRBJ2-1; unclear D gene. Trimming took 0 bases from V and 0 from J, leaving 6 bases between them. The CDR3 length is 15 residues. Germline V gene data show CDR1 as KGHSH and CDR2 as LQKENI. CDR3 protein: CASSPPVSSYNEQFF. The CDR3 region has the DNA TGTGCCAGCTCACCACCTGTGAGCTCCTACAATGAGCAGTTCTTC.

The chain links TRBV28 to TRBJ1-2; 7 nucleotides agree with TRBD1. With V trimmed by 6 bases and J by 6 bases, 13 bases remained unmatched. Per the germline V gene, CDR1 is MDHEN and CDR2 is SYDVKM. The CDR3 has 15 amino acids. CDR3: CASRSNTGVSDGYTF. The CDR3 DNA sequence: TGTGCCAGCAGATCAAATACAGGGGTATCGGATGGCTACACCTTC.

The chain has TRBV19 and TRBJ2-2, with 9 bases matching TRBD2. The trim removed 5 bases at V and 6 bases at J, leaving 16 bases unmatched. The CDR3 is 18 residues long. Germline V gives CDR1 LNHDA, CDR2 SQIVND (reference sequence). CDR3 region: CASSVLGRGLASAGELFF. The CDR3 nucleotides are TGTGCCAGTAGTGTCCTAGGAAGGGGACTAGCATCGGCCGGGGAGCTGTTTTTT.

V is TRBV7-3 and J is TRBJ2-1; D ambiguous. The CDR3 spans 15 residues. CDR1 SGHTA and CDR2 FQGTGA come from the germline V gene. Trimming removed 5 bases at V and 0 bases at J, with 11 bases between. The CDR3 DNA reads TGTGCCAGCAGCCCCTCATTGAGCTCCTACAATGAGCAGTTCTTC. It encodes CASSPSLSSYNEQFF.

This chain connects TRBV6-4 to TRBJ1-5, with TRBD1 matching over 8 bases. Per germline, CDR1 MRHNA and CDR2 SNTAGT. The CDR3 covers 15 residues. The V gene end was trimmed by 7 bases and the J gene end by 4 bases; junction bases not matched to a gene: 9. The CDR3 here is CASTRHRGGNQPQHF. CDR3 sequence (DNA): TGTGCCAGCACACGTCACAGGGGGGGTAATCAGCCCCAGCATTTT.

The chain has TRBV7-6 and TRBJ1-6; D gene unclear. This CDR3 has 16 amino acids. Trimming stripped 0 bases from V and 5 bases from J, with 11 bases between. CDR1 is SGHVS and CDR2 is FNYEAQ in the germline V gene. The CDR3 spells CASSLATYQDNSPLHF. Here the CDR3 DNA reads TGTGCCAGCAGCTTAGCCACGTACCAGGATAATTCACCCCTCCACTTT.

This chain joins TRBV4-3 and TRBJ2-3; the D gene could be TRBD1 or TRBD2 (5 bases each). Trimming shortened V by 1 base and J by 3 bases, and 20 bases separated the two germline ends. The CDR3 has 18 residues. The germline gives CDR1 LGHNA, CDR2 YSLEER. CDR3 bases: TGCGCCAGCAGCCAAGGGTGGGACCGGGACGGCAATACAGATACGCAGTATTTT. Amino acid sequence: CASSQGWDRDGNTDTQYF.

This sequence joins TRBV21-1 and TRBJ2-7; the table's D gene call, TRBD1, was not cross checked with the DNA. TRBV21-1 is a listed pseudogene. The CDR3 spans 16 residues. The DNA of the CDR3 is TGTGCCAGCAGCAAACCAAGGAACAGGGGTACCTACGAGCAGTACTTC. The encoded protein is CASSKPRNRGTYEQYF.

The chain has TRBV5-5 and TRBJ2-7; D call uncertain. CDR1 and CDR2 (germline): SGHKS, YYEKEE (reference sequence). The CDR3 is 12 amino acids. The germline V and J ends were trimmed by 3 bases and 3 bases, with 7 bases remaining between them. The CDR3 sequence: CASSSLLYEQYF. In DNA, the CDR3 is TGTGCCAGCAGCTCATTACTCTACGAGCAGTACTTC.

CDR3: CASSFGQGVGKAFF. The CDR3 DNA sequence: TGTGCCAGCAGCTTCGGACAGGGTGTAGGGAAAGCTTTCTTT. The chain links TRBV7-9 to TRBJ1-1; 8 nucleotides line up with TRBD1. Germline CDR1 and CDR2: SEHNR and FQNEAQ (reference sequence). The CDR3 extends over 14 amino acids. Germline trimming cut 3 bases from V and 9 bases from J; bases unmatched to any gene: 9.

The CDR3 DNA reads TGTGCCTGGAGTGTACATTCGGTGTTGGGGGGAAGACGCGAAAAACTGTTTTTT. This codes for CAWSVHSVLGGRREKLFF. The gene calls are TRBV30 and TRBJ1-4; D is possibly TRBD1 (5 bases). Germline CDR1 and CDR2: GTSNPN and SVGIG (reference sequence). This CDR3 spans 18 amino acids. Deletions cut 0 bases from V and 8 bases from J, with 25 bases between.

This clone has just one count. This chain's CDR3 is CASSHHLVGFYEQYF. In nucleotides, the CDR3 is TGCGCCAGCAGCCACCACTTGGTGGGATTCTACGAGCAGTACTTC. The chain recombines TRBV4-1 with TRBJ2-7; no clear D. CDR3 size: 15 residues. Germline V gives CDR1 MGHRA, CDR2 YSYEKL. Between the trimmed V and J ends, which lost 3 bases and 3 bases, there was a span of 15 bases.

The CDR3 loop reads CASSFLDTQYF. CDR3 bases: TGTGCCAGCAGCTTCCTCGATACGCAGTATTTT. The chain joins TRBV5-8 to TRBJ2-3; D is unclear. Deletions cut 2 bases from V and 6 bases from J, with 4 bases between. The CDR3 is made up of 11 amino acids. The germline CDR1 and CDR2 sequences are SGHTS and YDEGEE.

The V and J genes are TRBV15 and TRBJ2-4; the D gene is possibly TRBD2 (5 bases). This CDR3 is 14 amino acids long. Germline V gene lookup returns CDR1 LNHNV and CDR2 YYDKDF (reference sequence). Between the trimmed V and J ends, which lost 0 bases and 9 bases, there was a span of 12 bases. The CDR3 loop reads CATSRDYGVSIQYF. The CDR3 DNA reads TGTGCCACCAGCAGAGATTACGGGGTTTCCATTCAGTACTTC. The full variable domain, in which reference TRBV15 and TRBJ2-4 provide the parts outside the CDR3, is DAMVIQNPRYQVTQFGKPVTLSCSQTLNHNVMYWYQQKSSQAPKLLFHYYDKDFNNEADTPDNFQSRRPNTSFCFLDIRSPGLGDTAMYLCATSRDYGVSIQYFGAGTRLSVL.

The rearrangement links TRBV18 to TRBJ1-1; the D gene is possibly TRBD1 (5 bases). The CDR3 spans 17 residues. V shed 1 base and J shed 0 bases, with 15 bases lying between them. The germline V gene has CDR1 KGHSH and CDR2 LQKENI. CDR3 bases: TGTGCCAGCTCACCACTCGGGGCTGGGATCATGAACACTGAAGCTTTCTTT. Translating it yields CASSPLGAGIMNTEAFF.

This chain connects TRBV18 to TRBJ2-5, with D possibly being TRBD1 (6 bases). Trimming stripped 3 bases from V and 3 bases from J, with 14 bases between. The germline CDR1 and CDR2 sequences are KGHSH and LQKENI. The CDR3 has 15 residues. The CDR3 nucleotides read TGTGCCAGCTCACCTAGCAGGGGTAATAAAGAGACCCAGTACTTC. Translating it yields CASSPSRGNKETQYF.

The rearrangement links TRBV2 to TRBJ2-2; TRBD1 is a possible D gene (5 bases). V was shortened by 8 bases and J by 4 bases, with 14 bases between the two germline ends. The germline CDR1 and CDR2 sequences are SNHLY and FYNNEI. The CDR3 covers 14 residues. CDR3 loop: CASLTVQGTGELFF. The CDR3 nucleotides are TGTGCCAGCTTAACCGTCCAGGGCACCGGGGAGCTGTTTTTT.

V gene TRBV7-9 combines with J gene TRBJ1-5, with 8 nucleotides matching TRBD1. CDR3 length: 14 residues. V dropped 4 bases and J dropped 8; count of bases not matched to a gene: 7. Germline lookup yields CDR1 SEHNR and CDR2 FQNEAQ (reference sequence). CDR3 DNA sequence: TGTGCCAGCAGCTGGACAGGGTGGAGAAAGCCCCAGCATTTT. This sequence encodes CASSWTGWRKPQHF.

The chain links TRBV2 to TRBJ2-5, with 9 bases identical to TRBD2. The germline V gene encodes CDR1 SNHLY and CDR2 FYNNEI. V trimming: 3 bases; J trimming: 3 bases; junction bases outside the gene matches: 5. The length of the CDR3 is 15 residues. CDR3 nucleotides: TGTGCCAGCAGTGATGTGGCGGGGGGGAAAGAGACCCAGTACTTC. Its translation: CASSDVAGGKETQYF.

This clone came up a few times. This sequence joins TRBV6-2 or TRBV6-3 and TRBJ1-1; D is uncertain. Looked up from germline, CDR1 is MNHEY and CDR2 is SVGEGT. This CDR3 comprises 13 residues. V was shortened by 0 bases and J by 6 bases, with 8 bases between the two germline ends. The CDR3 protein is CASSYSGYSEAFF. The CDR3 nucleotides read TGTGCCAGCAGTTACTCAGGGTACTCTGAAGCTTTCTTT.

The chain links TRBV7-2 to TRBJ1-1; TRBD1 matches at 10 bases. Trimming removed 5 bases from V and 4 bases from J; junction bases left unmatched: 4. Germline values: CDR1 SGHTA, CDR2 FQGNSA. The CDR3 sequence is 14 residues long. CDR3 in DNA: TGTGCCAGCAGCCCGCGGACAGGGGGCACTGAAGCTTTCTTT. Residues: CASSPRTGGTEAFF.

This sequence joins TRBV7-8 and TRBJ2-1; no definite D call. The CDR3 runs 16 residues. Between the trimmed V and J ends, which lost 0 bases and 10 bases, there was a span of 19 bases. Looked up from germline, CDR1 is SGHVS and CDR2 is FQNEAQ. CDR3 nucleotides: TGTGCCAGCAGCTTAGCTGTTGGGCTAGTCTCCCGGGAGCAGTTCTTC. This encodes CASSLAVGLVSREQFF.

The rearrangement links TRBV27 to TRBJ2-3; 11 positions agree with TRBD2. The CDR3 loop spans 16 amino acids. CDR1 and CDR2 (germline): MNHEY, SMNVEV (reference sequence). Unmatched junction bases numbered 10, after V lost 11 bases and J lost 0 bases. This CDR3 reads CASRPTSGESTDTQYF. CDR3 nucleotides: TGTGCCTCGAGACCGACTAGCGGGGAGAGCACAGATACGCAGTATTTT.

The chain links TRBV3-1 (or the pseudogene TRBV3-2) to TRBJ2-5, with 9 bases that match TRBD2. The J segment lost 3 bases and the V segment lost 3 bases, leaving 8 bases of the junction unmatched. This CDR3 comprises 16 residues. CDR1 and CDR2 from the germline V gene are LGHDT and YNNKEL (reference sequence). The DNA for the CDR3 is TGTGCCAGCAGCCAGGCTAGCGGGGCTGTGGAAGAGACCCAGTACTTC. Protein product: CASSQASGAVEETQYF.

V usage is TRBV7-9 and J usage is TRBJ1-1; D gene unclear. This CDR3 contains 14 residues. Germline V gene data show CDR1 as SEHNR and CDR2 as FQNEAQ (reference sequence). Trimming took off 8 bases at V and 3 bases at J, with 16 bases between the two ends. The DNA of the CDR3 is TGTGCCAGCGGAATAGGGATTGTGGACACTGAAGCTTTCTTT. Its translation: CASGIGIVDTEAFF.

The gene calls are TRBV3-1 (or the pseudogene TRBV3-2) and TRBJ1-1, with D maybe TRBD1 (6 bases). Germline CDR1 is LGHDT and CDR2 is YNNKEL (reference sequence). The CDR3 contains 13 residues. Deletions cut 1 base from V and 11 bases from J, with 14 bases between. Written as DNA, the CDR3 is TGTGCCAGCAGCCAAGGGACAGCCCTGAGGGCTTTCTTT. It is translated as CASSQGTALRAFF.

The V gene is TRBV27, the J gene TRBJ1-1; D possibly corresponds to TRBD1 (5 bases). Germline lookup yields CDR1 MNHEY and CDR2 SMNVEV (reference sequence). With 2 bases removed from V and 5 bases from J, the gap between germline ends came to 9 bases. The CDR3 consists of 13 residues. CDR3 nucleotide sequence: TGTGCCAGCAGTTTAGAGGGGAGGACTGAAGCTTTCTTT. Its translation is CASSLEGRTEAFF.

The chain employs TRBV19 and TRBJ1-5, with 7 bases matching TRBD1. J was trimmed by 2 bases and V by 3 bases; bases with no gene match: 4. Germline V gives CDR1 LNHDA, CDR2 SQIVND (reference sequence). The CDR3 runs 15 residues. CDR3: CASSMGDRGNQPQHF. CDR3 DNA sequence: TGTGCCAGTAGTATGGGAGACAGGGGCAATCAGCCCCAGCATTTT.

V usage is TRBV6-5 and J usage is TRBJ1-2; D might be TRBD1 (6 bases). Germline CDR1 is MNHEY and CDR2 is SVGAGI. This CDR3 contains 13 residues. Trimming left V 10 bases short and J 8 bases short, with 20 bases between. The CDR3, as DNA: TGTGCCAACTCCGCCCCAGGGGATATAGGCTACACCTTC. It specifies CANSAPGDIGYTF.

The V gene is TRBV28, the J gene TRBJ2-2, with TRBD1 identical over 8 bases. This CDR3 has 15 residues. The trim removed 8 bases at V and 6 bases at J, leaving 11 bases unmatched. CDR1 and CDR2 (germline): MDHEN, SYDVKM. This CDR3 reads CASAPGQVDPGELFF. Written as DNA, the CDR3 is TGTGCCAGCGCACCGGGACAGGTTGATCCCGGGGAGCTGTTTTTT.